The 3 T cell receptor beta chains below all came from one sample that was sequenced in a study of T-cell memory formation after mild COVID-19 listed by TCRdb under 2021. The library relied on 5' RACE. Sequencing used an Illumina NovaSeq 6000. TCRdb ran its own pipeline on the public reads, namely fastp trimming at Q25 and MiXCR clone calling, and kept in-frame beta chains. Entries are consolidated by CDR3 protein sequence, retaining the most common genes and DNA. The sample yields roughly 620,000 distinct CDR3 sequences; over 15% were counted once. 12% of the sample is in the top ten clones. Sequencing was done on a sample of PBMCs or a T cell subset sorted from them (not recorded which). The receptors were gathered from an adult woman who had mild COVID-19 (a few samples of this study predate the infection). The sample titles of this study are shuffled in the database, so cell type and time point are left out; the donor was told from shared clones.

This clonotype was picked up many times. V gene TRBV5-1 combines with J gene TRBJ1-5; D is unresolved. Germline CDR1 is SGHRS and CDR2 is YFSETQ. The CDR3 extends over 13 amino acids. Deletions cut 0 bases from V and 6 bases from J, with 7 bases between. Here the CDR3 reads CASSLGGSQPQHF. The CDR3, as DNA: TGCGCCAGCAGCTTGGGGGGTTCTCAGCCCCAGCATTTT.

The gene calls are TRBV30 and TRBJ2-1; D unclear. The CDR3 is 12 amino acids. The V end lost 4 bases, the J end lost 5 bases, and 9 bases lay between the germline ends. Germline V lookup: CDR1 GTSNPN, CDR2 SVGIG (reference sequence). Here the CDR3 DNA reads TGTGCCTGGACAGTCGGTGACAATGAGCAGTTCTTC. Translation: CAWTVGDNEQFF. The variable domain in full, completed from reference TRBV30 and TRBJ2-1, reads SQTIHQWPATLVQPVGSPLSLECTVEGTSNPNLYWYRQAAGRGLQLLFYSVGIGQISSEVPQNLSASRPQDRQFILSSKKLLLSDSGFYLCAWTVGDNEQFFGPGTRLTVL.

This clonotype has a handful of counts. The V gene is TRBV30, the J gene TRBJ2-2; no clear D gene. Germline CDR1 is GTSNPN and CDR2 is SVGIG (reference sequence). The CDR3 runs to 13 residues. Trimming stripped 2 bases from V and 7 bases from J, with 11 bases between. The CDR3 coding sequence is TGTGCCTGGAGTAGGTCCTTCGGCGGGGAGCTGTTTTTT. Its translation is CAWSRSFGGELFF.